Listed here are 8 T cell receptor beta chains from one sample, sequenced in a study of T-cell reconstitution after alpha-beta-depleted transplantation in children. Preparation of the TCRbeta library was carried out with unique molecular identifiers. TCRdb re-derived calls from the PCR reads in MiXCR, one entry per CDR3 protein. The repertoire holds 200,000 to 250,000 distinct CDR3 sequences, with around 9.5% as singletons. The sample in question was PBMCs from the stem cell graft donor, obtained from the stem cell graft. The receptors shown here come from a human donor who donated a stem cell graft to a child with acute lymphoblastic leukemia.

The rearrangement joins TRBV5-1 to TRBJ2-7, with a possible D match to TRBD1 (6 bases). V gave up 1 base and J gave up 1 base, with 12 bases separating them. Germline CDR1 SGHRS, CDR2 YFSETQ. The CDR3 extends over 15 amino acids. CDR3 loop: CASSLTGITSYEQYF. The CDR3 DNA reads as TGCGCCAGCAGCTTGACAGGGATAACGTCCTACGAGCAGTACTTC.

This clonotype was counted many times. This chain joins TRBV5-1 and TRBJ1-2; 8 bases line up with TRBD1. Germline V gene lookup returns CDR1 SGHRS and CDR2 YFSETQ. V was pared by 0 bases and J by 6 bases, with 13 bases of the junction left unmatched. The CDR3 contains 17 residues. DNA for the CDR3: TGCGCCAGCAGCTTGGCCGCGACAGGGGAGCTCCGAAATGGCTACACCTTC. It yields the protein CASSLAATGELRNGYTF.

The J gene is TRBJ1-2, the V gene TRBV20-1, with D unclear. Germline V gene sequence: CDR1 DFQATT, CDR2 SNEGSKA (reference sequence). V lost 3 bases and J 8 bases, leaving 16 bases between the germline ends. The CDR3 runs 13 residues. The CDR3 nucleotides read TGCAGTGCTAGGGTACGGCATACACTGGGCTACACCTTC. As protein: CSARVRHTLGYTF.

This clonotype has just a few counts. The rearrangement uses TRBV18 and TRBJ2-6; D gene uncertain. Between the trimmed V and J ends, which lost 3 bases and 0 bases, there was a span of 3 bases. CDR1 is KGHSH and CDR2 is LQKENI in the germline V gene. The CDR3 runs 14 residues. The CDR3 loop reads CASSPFSGANVLTF. DNA of the CDR3: TGTGCCAGCTCACCTTTCTCTGGGGCCAACGTCCTGACTTTC.

This clonotype appeared many times. V and J are TRBV29-1 and TRBJ2-5; D is unclear. Trimming cost V 8 bases and J 5 bases, with 15 bases left between them. The CDR3 contains 12 residues. Germline V gene lookup returns CDR1 SQVTM and CDR2 ANQGSEA. The CDR3 sequence: CSLSYLGETQYF. Written as DNA, the CDR3 is TGCAGCCTAAGCTACCTCGGCGAGACCCAGTACTTC. Based on the CDR3 plus reference TRBV29-1 and TRBJ2-5, the full variable domain is SAVISQKPSRDICQRGTSLTIQCQVDSQVTMMFWYRQQPGQSLTLIATANQGSEATYESGFVIDKFPISRPNLTFSTLTVSNMSPEDSSIYLCSLSYLGETQYFGPGTRLLVL.

This clonotype was seen many times. The gene calls are TRBV12-3 or TRBV12-4 and TRBJ2-6, with D maybe TRBD1 (6 bases). CDR3 size: 16 residues. Between the trimmed V and J ends, which lost 6 bases and 0 bases, there was a span of 12 bases. CDR3 in DNA: TGTGCCAGCAGACAGACAGGAACCTCTGGGGCCAACGTCCTGACTTTC. Translating it yields CASRQTGTSGANVLTF.

In its sample, this clonotype was seen a few times. V is TRBV27 and J is TRBJ2-3, with D perhaps TRBD1 or TRBD2 (5 bases each). This CDR3 comprises 15 residues. Germline assignment: CDR1 MNHEY and CDR2 SMNVEV (reference sequence). Trimming shortened V by 2 bases and J by 6 bases, and 15 bases separated the two germline ends. The CDR3 loop is CASSLQGTLPDTQYF. CDR3 DNA sequence: TGTGCCAGCAGTTTACAAGGGACCTTACCCGATACGCAGTATTTT.

This clonotype was counted at least ten times. The chain carries TRBV10-3 and TRBJ2-7; TRBD1 matches 7 bases. V dropped 5 bases and J dropped 3; count of bases not matched to a gene: 7. Germline V gene lookup returns CDR1 ENHRY and CDR2 SYGVKD. The CDR3 length is 14 residues. DNA for the CDR3: TGTGCCATCAGTAGGACAGGCACGGACTACGAGCAGTACTTC. It is translated as CAISRTGTDYEQYF.